These 21 T cell receptor beta chains came from one sample sequenced in a study of blood T cell repertoires in COVID-19 (dated by TCRdb to 2020 to 2022). Library creation used the immunoSEQ multiplex PCR assay. TCRdb stores this immuneACCESS table with in-frame sequences only. Part of the clones is absent; in the studies checked, under half of the shortfall reflects unresolved V genes, and no reason is known for the rest. Recorded for this sample are around 55,000 clones; 85% of them occurred a single time. The ten largest clones capture roughly 12% of the sample. The sample comprised peripheral blood. The source is a human donor in a cohort sampled during active COVID-19.

This clone occurred once. The rearrangement joins TRBV18 to TRBJ2-1, with 9 bases that match TRBD1. V was clipped by 6 bases and J by 7 bases; unmatched bases: 4. The length of the CDR3 is 13 residues. In germline, CDR1 is KGHSH, CDR2 LQKENI. The CDR3 loop is CASSRDRDNEQFF. CDR3 in DNA: TGTGCCAGCTCTCGGGACAGGGATAATGAGCAGTTCTTC. The full variable domain, its missing parts supplied by reference TRBV18 and TRBJ2-1, is NAGVMQNPRHLVRRRGQEARLRCSPMKGHSHVYWYRQLPEEGLKFMVYLQKENIIDESGMPKERFSAEFPKEGPSILRIQQVVRGDSAAYFCASSRDRDNEQFFGPGTRLTVL.

J is TRBJ1-2 and V is TRBV28, with D possibly TRBD1 on 5 matching bases. CDR1 is MDHEN and CDR2 is SYDVKM in the germline V gene. V shed 6 bases and J shed 8 bases, with 19 bases lying between them. The CDR3 sequence is 14 residues long. The CDR3 loop reads CASSLGRGAGGYTF. The DNA for the CDR3 is TGTGCCAGCAGCCTTGGGCGCGGGGCAGGAGGCTACACCTTC.

This chain uses TRBV6-5 with TRBJ2-7, with D tentatively TRBD1 (6 bases). CDR3 length equals 11 residues. Germline values: CDR1 MNHEY, CDR2 SVGAGI. V lost 10 bases and J lost 3, with 10 bases in between. The CDR3 protein is CATLDSYEQYF. CDR3 coding DNA: TGTGCCACCTTGGACAGCTACGAGCAGTACTTC.

The chain links TRBV12-3 or TRBV12-4 to TRBJ1-2; the D gene is possibly TRBD1 (5 bases). V was shortened by 5 bases and J by 13 bases, with 17 bases between the two germline ends. There are 12 residues in the CDR3. CDR3 in amino acids: CASSLGGVVVTF. The CDR3 nucleotides are TGTGCCAGCAGTCTCGGGGGAGTTGTAGTCACCTTC.

V and J are TRBV6-2 or TRBV6-3 and TRBJ2-1, with D maybe TRBD2 (5 bases). Germline CDR1 and CDR2: MNHEY and SVGEGT. V dropped 0 bases and J dropped 7 bases, with 19 bases sitting between them. The CDR3 contains 17 residues. Written as DNA, the CDR3 is TGTGCCAGCAGTTACTCGACGATTGCCGTTACGGGAAATGAGCAGTTCTTC. Encoded protein: CASSYSTIAVTGNEQFF.

This chain connects TRBV2 to TRBJ2-5; weak D call: TRBD1 (5 bases). This CDR3 spans 15 amino acids. V lost 6 bases and J lost 0, with 14 bases in between. CDR1 is SNHLY and CDR2 is FYNNEI in the germline V gene. The CDR3 reads CASRYFQGDQETQYF. The CDR3 bases are TGTGCCAGCAGGTACTTCCAGGGTGACCAAGAGACCCAGTACTTC. The variable domain in full, with the rest retrieved from reference TRBV2 and TRBJ2-5, is EPEVTQTPSHQVTQMGQEVILRCVPISNHLYFYWYRQILGQKVEFLVSFYNNEISEKSEIFDDQFSVERPDGSNFTLKIRSTKLEDSAMYFCASRYFQGDQETQYFGPGTRLLVL.

The chain joins TRBV3-1 (or the pseudogene TRBV3-2) to TRBJ2-5; 12 bases fit TRBD2. This CDR3 has 14 amino acids. Unmatched junction bases numbered 5, after V lost 7 bases and J lost 5 bases. Germline V gene data show CDR1 as LGHDT and CDR2 as YNNKEL (reference sequence). The CDR3: CASTPSGRVETQYF. CDR3 sequence (DNA): TGTGCCAGCACCCCTAGCGGGAGGGTTGAGACCCAGTACTTC.

CDR3 in amino acids: CASSPGSLNTEAFF. As DNA, the CDR3 is TGTGCCAGCTCACCAGGCAGTTTGAACACTGAAGCTTTCTTT. The chain carries TRBV18 and TRBJ1-1; D not resolved. V dropped 2 bases and J dropped 0 bases, with 7 bases sitting between them. Germline V gene sequence: CDR1 KGHSH, CDR2 LQKENI. The CDR3 runs to 14 residues.

This chain uses TRBV19 with TRBJ2-1; the match to TRBD2 covers 13 bases. Germline V lookup: CDR1 LNHDA, CDR2 SQIVND (reference sequence). CDR3 length: 16 residues. Germline trimming cut 3 bases from V and 8 bases from J; bases unmatched to any gene: 7. CDR3 sequence: CASSIRTSGSSDEQFF. The CDR3 DNA reads as TGTGCCAGTAGTATCCGGACTAGCGGGAGTAGTGATGAGCAGTTCTTC.

V is TRBV7-8 and J is TRBJ1-6; maybe TRBD1 (5 bases). There are 17 residues in the CDR3. Germline CDR1 reads SGHVS; CDR2 reads FQNEAQ. V lost 1 base and J 7 bases, leaving 17 bases between the germline ends. The CDR3 loop reads CASSLGARLGGNSPLHF. CDR3 nucleotide sequence: TGTGCCAGCAGCTTAGGGGCCCGGTTGGGGGGAAATTCACCCCTCCACTTT.

This chain joins TRBV5-1 and TRBJ2-7; 9 bases are a match to TRBD1. Germline V CDR1 and CDR2: SGHRS, YFSETQ. V lost 2 bases to trimming and J lost 4 bases; unmatched junction nucleotides: 4. The CDR3 runs to 14 residues. Written as DNA, the CDR3 is TGCGCCAGCAGCTTACGACAGGGGGAGTACGAGCAGTACTTC. It specifies CASSLRQGEYEQYF.

The chain joins TRBV7-9 to TRBJ2-2; TRBD2 agrees at 9 bases. Germline V gene lookup returns CDR1 SEHNR and CDR2 FQNEAQ (reference sequence). This CDR3 is 14 amino acids long. J was trimmed by 5 bases and V by 2 bases; bases with no gene match: 0. The CDR3 DNA reads TGTGCCAGCAGCTTAAGCGGGGGGACCGGGGAGCTGTTTTTT. Its translation: CASSLSGGTGELFF.

The V and J genes are TRBV6-5 and TRBJ1-2, with D tentatively TRBD1 (6 bases). V lost 6 bases and J 7 bases, leaving 18 bases between the germline ends. Germline CDR1 and CDR2: MNHEY and SVGAGI. The CDR3 runs to 14 residues. CDR3 coding DNA: TGTGCCAGCAGAAACCACAGGGAAGTGGGTGGCTACACCTTC. Translated, it gives CASRNHREVGGYTF.

This chain connects TRBV11-2 to TRBJ1-2; 7 nucleotides agree with TRBD1. The V and J ends lost 4 bases and 5 bases, in that order; junction bases with no gene match: 10. This CDR3 contains 15 residues. Per the germline V gene, CDR1 is SGHAT and CDR2 is FQNNGV. This CDR3 is CASSSPRQGLYGYTF. CDR3 bases: TGTGCCAGCAGCTCCCCCAGACAGGGCCTTTATGGCTACACCTTC.

The V gene is TRBV6-6, the J gene TRBJ2-7; D could derive from TRBD1 or TRBD2 (7 bases each). Trimming removed 5 bases at V and 6 bases at J, with 11 bases between. The CDR3 spans 12 residues. Per germline, CDR1 MNHNY and CDR2 SVGAGI (reference sequence). The CDR3 DNA follows: TGTGCCAGCAGTCAGGGGGGGAGCGAGCAGTACTTC. Translation: CASSQGGSEQYF.

The genes are TRBV14 and TRBJ1-1; no clear D gene. The CDR3 spans 13 residues. Germline V gives CDR1 SGHDN, CDR2 FVKESK. V was shortened by 4 bases and J by 3 bases, with 9 bases between the two germline ends. CDR3 loop: CASSPMLDTEAFF. The CDR3 nucleotides read TGTGCCAGCAGCCCTATGCTGGACACTGAAGCTTTCTTT.

The CDR3 bases are TGTGCCAGCAGCCCTGAACTAGCGAGAACCGGGGAGCTGTTTTTT. Amino acids: CASSPELARTGELFF. This rearrangement joins TRBV7-2 to TRBJ2-2, with TRBD2 identical over 7 bases. The CDR3 consists of 15 residues. V gave up 5 bases and J gave up 5 bases; unmatched junction bases: 8. Germline V CDR1 and CDR2: SGHTA, FQGNSA.

V and J are TRBV5-1 and TRBJ1-2, with D tentatively TRBD1 (5 bases). The CDR3 is made up of 11 amino acids. From germline, CDR1 is SGHRS and CDR2 YFSETQ. Trimming removed 2 bases at V and 7 bases at J, with 6 bases between. CDR3 bases: TGCGCCAGCAGCTTTAGGGGTGGCTACACCTTC. This gives the protein CASSFRGGYTF.

This chain connects TRBV19 to TRBJ2-2; the match to TRBD2 covers 10 bases. The CDR3 consists of 15 residues. Trimming at V came to 4 bases and at J to 4 bases, leaving 3 bases not matched to a gene. In germline, CDR1 is LNHDA, CDR2 SQIVND (reference sequence). Written as DNA, the CDR3 is TGTGCCAGTAGTACTAGCGGGAGACCCACCGGGGAGCTGTTTTTT. Its protein is CASSTSGRPTGELFF.

V usage is TRBV19 and J usage is TRBJ2-5; a possible D gene is TRBD1 (5 bases). This CDR3 has 15 residues. Trimming took off 9 bases at V and 2 bases at J, with 19 bases between the two ends. CDR1 and CDR2 (germline): LNHDA, SQIVND (reference sequence). CDR3: CASSPRTIRQETQYF. The CDR3 DNA is TGTGCCAGCTCACCCCGGACAATAAGACAAGAGACCCAGTACTTC.

V and J are TRBV29-1 and TRBJ1-5, with 10 bases matching TRBD1. This CDR3 has 17 amino acids. Trimming cost V 0 bases and J 2 bases; bases outside gene matches: 7. The V gene's germline CDR1 is SQVTM and CDR2 ANQGSEA. The CDR3 is CSVEEATGGAGNQPQHF. The CDR3 DNA reads as TGCAGCGTTGAAGAGGCGACAGGGGGCGCGGGCAATCAGCCCCAGCATTTT.